The TCR beta chain under discussion was sequenced for a study of CD8+ T cells in alopecia areata. Extracted RNA was reverse transcribed into cDNA, the sequencing template. TCRdb keeps only in-frame clones here, not all; method: immunoSEQ multiplex PCR. The sample carries fewer than 200,000 clones, around 58% recorded once. Broader study findings: Scalp samples also yield sequences of resident alphabeta T cells from normal skin. Lesional tissue from the scalp (especially in alopecia totalis/universalis) showed higher clonality than normal scalp. A large proportion of expanded lesional clones were detected persisting in scalp and blood during tofacitinib.

Concerning this clone itself: The target antigen is unknown.

Treatment specified: oral pan-JAK inhibitor, 5-10 mg twice daily. The sequencing here drew on CD8+ T cells sorted from blood, taken at week 24, from a patient treated with tofacitinib. This clonotype was obtained from a human donor with alopecia areata.

The CDR3 region has the DNA TGTGCCAGCAGCTGGGGTTTTACCTTCTACGAGCAGTACTTC. This gives the protein CASSWGFTFYEQYF. The chain employs TRBV5-6 and TRBJ2-7; D gene ambiguous. Germline assignment: CDR1 SGHDT and CDR2 YYEEEE. Deletions cut 3 bases from V and 3 bases from J, with 13 bases between. CDR3 length: 14 residues.